The 2 T cell receptor beta chains below come from one sample, sequenced in a study of blood T cell repertoires in COVID-19. Measured with immunoSEQ multiplex PCR; TCRdb has only the in-frame clones, and not every one. This sample has more than 100,000 clones, with 70% to 85% found just once. Source material: peripheral blood. The receptors here all came from a woman in her fifties or sixties with acute or convalescent COVID-19.

The chain couples TRBV7-9 to TRBJ1-1; D may be TRBD1 (6 bases). With 2 bases removed from V and 3 bases from J, the gap between germline ends came to 10 bases. CDR1 and CDR2 (germline): SEHNR, FQNEAQ (reference sequence). CDR3 length: 14 amino acids. CDR3 in amino acids: CASSLSGDHTEAFF. In DNA form, the CDR3 reads TGTGCCAGCAGCTTATCAGGGGACCACACTGAAGCTTTCTTT.

The gene calls are TRBV27 and TRBJ2-7, with D perhaps matching TRBD2 (6 bases). There are 15 residues in the CDR3. CDR1 is MNHEY, CDR2 SMNVEV, per germline (reference sequence). V dropped 2 bases and J dropped 4 bases, with 15 bases sitting between them. The CDR3 region is CASSLMGIRGYEQYF. As DNA, the CDR3 is TGTGCCAGCAGTTTAATGGGGATCCGGGGGTACGAGCAGTACTTC.